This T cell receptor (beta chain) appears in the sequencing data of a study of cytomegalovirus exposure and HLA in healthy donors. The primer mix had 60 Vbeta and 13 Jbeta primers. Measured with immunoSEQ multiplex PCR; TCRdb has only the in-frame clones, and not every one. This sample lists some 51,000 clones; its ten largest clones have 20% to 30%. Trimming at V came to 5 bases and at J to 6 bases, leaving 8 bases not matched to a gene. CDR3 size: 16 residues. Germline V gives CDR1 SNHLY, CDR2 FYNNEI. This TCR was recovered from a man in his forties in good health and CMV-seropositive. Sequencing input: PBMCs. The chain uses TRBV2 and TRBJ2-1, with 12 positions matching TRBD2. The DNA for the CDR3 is TGTGCCAGCAGTCCCCACCCGACTAGCGGGAGCAATGAGCAGTTCTTC. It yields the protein CASSPHPTSGSNEQFF.